A single TCR beta chain is shown here with its context. This clone occurred once. Its cognate antigen has yet to be identified. Base qualities were left out, and no much larger clone turns up one base away. Trimming at the junction amounts to 5 bases on V and 8 bases on J, and the germline ends lie 12 bases apart. The germline V gene (reference sequence) specifies DFQATT as CDR1 and SNEGSKA as CDR2. Spanning cysteine to phenylalanine, the CDR3 consists of 11 amino acids. The CDR3 DNA has 33 bases and is translated from base 1. The data originate from a study of blood T cell repertoires in COVID-19 (dated by TCRdb to about 2020). Study-wide context: Samples from collaborators originated in the United States, Italy and Spain and spanned both the acute and convalescent phases of COVID-19. A de-identified subject ID, COVID-19 status, age in years and sex were almost always included in the sample metadata. Deeply sampled blood TCRbeta repertoires from subjects exposed to, actively infected with, or recovered from COVID-19 were included in the dataset. Where HLA class I and class II types were available, the types were taken from metadata supplied by the sample provider, not from assay-based typing. A freely available public database, intended as a resource for researchers studying the immune response to SARS-CoV-2, is where the repertoires were released. Samples were obtained from the ongoing ImmuneRACE study (first 160 participants) and from roughly 1,300 subjects provided by 6 global collaborators. The material from the prospective study consisted of cDNA or gDNA derived from T cells, B-cell-depleted T cells, or PBMCs.

The research as a whole found: The amount of clinical and demographic metadata varied by source and participant and was provided uncurated.

Collaborating institutions collected whole blood in K2EDTA tubes following their own protocols. Collaborator samples were shipped for TCRbeta analysis as frozen whole blood, isolated PBMCs, or DNA extracted from either sample type. TCRbeta CDR3 regions were amplified from genomic DNA using the immunoSEQ Assay, a bias-controlled multiplex PCR. Per the source publication's procedure: Nucleated cell counts per sample were estimated from amplification of reference gene primers within the assay. To quantify the absolute abundance of each unique TCRbeta CDR3 rearrangement, sequence reads were collapsed and filtered. For each sample, productive Simpson clonality was calculated as the square root of Simpson's diversity index over productive rearrangements. TCRdb carries this immuneACCESS record with in-frame sequences only. Its versions omit some clonotypes, under half of them owing to an unresolved V gene in the studies checked, with the rest unexplained. From that table come the V and J calls and clone size; the DNA was used to work out D and trimming. This sample gives about 260,000 clones in total; around 89% of them show up just once. The ten largest clones represent approximately 3.3% of the sample.

Sequencing was done on a sample of peripheral blood. The chain employs TRBV20-1 and TRBJ1-2, and the D gene may be TRBD1, 5 bases matching. This sequence was found in a woman in her thirties or forties with acute or convalescent COVID-19. The DNA is as follows: TGCAGTGCTCCCGGGGGAGGAGGCTACACCTTC. This gives the protein CSAPGGGGYTF.